The sequence of this T cell receptor beta chain was determined in a study of cytomegalovirus exposure and HLA in healthy donors. This clone was detected once. One end of the junction does not line up with germline, which may come from a read error. Use of 60 Vbeta and 13 Jbeta primers characterized the PCR. Profiling relied on immunoSEQ multiplex PCR, and the TCRdb table lists in-frame clones only, not all of them. The sample holds fewer than 90,000 clones, roughly 79% seen once. Source material: PBMCs. This sequence originates from a female donor in good health and CMV-seronegative.

CDR3 nucleotides: TGTGCCAGCAGCTTAGCGCAGGGGGATGGCTGCACCTTC. It is translated as CASSLAQGDGCTF. This chain joins TRBV7-9 and TRBJ1-2; 7 nucleotides line up with TRBD1. The CDR3 extends over 13 amino acids. Per germline, CDR1 SEHNR and CDR2 FQNEAQ (reference sequence).